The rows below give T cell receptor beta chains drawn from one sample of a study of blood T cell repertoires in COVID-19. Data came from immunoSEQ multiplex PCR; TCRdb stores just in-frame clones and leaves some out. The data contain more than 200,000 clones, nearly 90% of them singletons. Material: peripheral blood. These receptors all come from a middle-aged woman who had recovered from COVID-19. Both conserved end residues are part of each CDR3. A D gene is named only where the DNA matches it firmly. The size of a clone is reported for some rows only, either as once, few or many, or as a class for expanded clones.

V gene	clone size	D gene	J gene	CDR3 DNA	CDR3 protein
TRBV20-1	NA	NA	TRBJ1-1	TGCAGTGCTAGTTCCAGAGAAGCTTTCTTT	CSASSREAFF
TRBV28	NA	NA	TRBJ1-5	TGTGCCAGCAGTATCCCAGGAGGCAACCAGCCCCAGCATTTT	CASSIPGGNQPQHF
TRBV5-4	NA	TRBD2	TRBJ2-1	TGTGCCAGCAGCCAGGGACTAGCGGGAGGGCCGACGTACAATGAGCAGTTCTTC	CASSQGLAGGPTYNEQFF
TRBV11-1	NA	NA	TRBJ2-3	TGTGCCAGCAGCCTAACACCGGGATCCTCAGATACGCAGTATTTT	CASSLTPGSSDTQYF
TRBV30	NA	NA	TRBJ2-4	TGTGCCTGGAGTGTAGAGGCGGGGCCCCCAAACATTCAGTACTTC	CAWSVEAGPPNIQYF
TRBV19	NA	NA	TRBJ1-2	TGTGCCAGTAGTAAACAGGGATTCGGCTATGGCTACACCTTC	CASSKQGFGYGYTF
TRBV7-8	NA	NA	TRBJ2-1	TGTGCCAGCAGCTTTCAGGGTTTGGCCTACAATGAGCAGTTCTTC	CASSFQGLAYNEQFF
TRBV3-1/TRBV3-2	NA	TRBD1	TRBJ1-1	TGTGCCAGCAGGGCCTCCTCGGGACAGGGTGAAGCTTTCTTT	CASRASSGQGEAFF
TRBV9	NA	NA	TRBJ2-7	TGTGCCAGCAGCCCCTCGCGTTCCTACGAGCAGTACTTC	CASSPSRSYEQYF
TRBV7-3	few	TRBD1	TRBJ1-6	TGTGCCAGCAGCTTGGACAGGTCAAGTTCACCCCTCCACTTT	CASSLDRSSSPLHF
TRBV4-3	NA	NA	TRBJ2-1	TGCGCCAGCAGCCTGGGGGGTGAGCAGTTCTTC	CASSLGGEQFF
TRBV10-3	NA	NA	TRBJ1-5	TGTGCCATCAGGGGGGAGGAGAATCAGCCCCAGCATTTT	CAIRGEENQPQHF
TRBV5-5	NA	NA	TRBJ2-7	TGTGCCAGCAGCTTGGGGTTCGAAGGACTCTCCTACGAGCAGTACTTC	CASSLGFEGLSYEQYF
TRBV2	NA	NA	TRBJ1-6	TGTGCCAGCAGTGAAGCCTACCCAGGCGCAGGTTCACCCCTCCACTTT	CASSEAYPGAGSPLHF
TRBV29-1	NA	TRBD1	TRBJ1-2	TGCAGCGTTGGACAGGGGCCTGACTATGGCTACACCTTC	CSVGQGPDYGYTF
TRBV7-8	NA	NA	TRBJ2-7	TGTGCCAGCAGCTTAGAGCCTTATACCTCCTACGAGCAGTACTTC	CASSLEPYTSYEQYF
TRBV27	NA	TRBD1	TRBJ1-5	TGTGCCAGCAGTTCCGGGACAGGTATTCAGCCCCAGCATTTT	CASSSGTGIQPQHF
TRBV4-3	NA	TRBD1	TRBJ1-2	TGCGCCAGCAGCCAAGGGCCCGGGACAGGGTTCTATGGCTACACCTTC	CASSQGPGTGFYGYTF
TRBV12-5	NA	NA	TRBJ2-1	TGTGCTAGTGGGATGGGGGGACCCAATGAGCAGTTCTTC	CASGMGGPNEQFF
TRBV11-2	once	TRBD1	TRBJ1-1	TGTGCCAGCACCTTGAGTTACAGGGGCACTGAAGCTTTCTTT	CASTLSYRGTEAFF
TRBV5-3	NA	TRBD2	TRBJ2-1	TGTGCCAGAAGCTTGAAAGTAGCGGGGGGGATCGATGAGCAGTTCTTC	CARSLKVAGGIDEQFF
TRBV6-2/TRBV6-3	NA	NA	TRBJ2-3	TGTGCCAGCAGTGGACCCGGGACTCGTAGCACAGATACGCAGTATTTT	CASSGPGTRSTDTQYF
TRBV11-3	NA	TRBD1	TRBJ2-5	TGTGCCAGCAGTTCACGCCAGGGGGCAAGAGAGACCCAGTACTTC	CASSSRQGARETQYF
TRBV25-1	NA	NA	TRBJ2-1	TGTGCCAGCAACGGGGGCTCCTACAATGAGCAGTTCTTC	CASNGGSYNEQFF
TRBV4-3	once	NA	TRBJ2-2	TGCGCCAGCAGCCAAGGCAGGGCGATCGGGGAGCTGTTTTTT	CASSQGRAIGELFF
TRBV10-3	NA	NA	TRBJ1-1	TGTGCCATCGTAGCGGTATTGAACACTGAAGCTTTCTTT	CAIVAVLNTEAFF
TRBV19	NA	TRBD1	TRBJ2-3	TGTGCCAGTAGTCTCCGACAGGGTGGGGCCACGCAGTATTTT	CASSLRQGGATQYF
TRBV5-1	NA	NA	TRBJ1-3	TGCGCCAGCTCCCGATCAACAGGGTCATTGGATGGAAACACCATATATTTT	CASSRSTGSLDGNTIYF
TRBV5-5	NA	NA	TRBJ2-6	TGTGCCAGCAGCGGGGGGAGATCGGGACCTCCCTTCTCTGGGGCCAACGTCCTGACTTTC	CASSGGRSGPPFSGANVLTF
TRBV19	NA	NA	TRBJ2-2	TGTGCCAGTAGTATAACGGGATCCACCGGGGAGCTGTTTTTT	CASSITGSTGELFF
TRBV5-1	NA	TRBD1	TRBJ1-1	TGCGCCAGCAGCTCTAACAGGGGGAGCACTGAAGCTTTCTTT	CASSSNRGSTEAFF
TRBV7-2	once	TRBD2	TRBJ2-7	TGTGCTGTCGGCGGGAGGGCCTCCTACGAGCAGTACTTC	CAVGGRASYEQYF
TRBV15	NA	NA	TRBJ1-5	TGTGCCACCAGTTCCCGTGCGAGCAATCAGCCCCAGCATTTT	CATSSRASNQPQHF
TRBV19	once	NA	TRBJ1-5	TGTGCCAGTAACCCGGGGGGGACGAGCAATCAGCCCCAGCATTTT	CASNPGGTSNQPQHF
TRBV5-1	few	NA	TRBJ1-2	TGCGCCAGCAGCTCCACACAGGGCTCCCCTGGCTACACCTTC	CASSSTQGSPGYTF
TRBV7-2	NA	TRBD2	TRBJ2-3	TGTGCCAGCAGCTTAACTAGCGGGGGGCGGGCAGATACGCAGTATTTT	CASSLTSGGRADTQYF
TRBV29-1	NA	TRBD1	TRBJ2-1	TGCAGCGTTACCCGGGACAGGGCAAATGAAGAGCAGTTCTTC	CSVTRDRANEEQFF
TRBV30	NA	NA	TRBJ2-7	TGTGCCTGGAGACTAAGAGGGCACGAGCAGTACTTC	CAWRLRGHEQYF
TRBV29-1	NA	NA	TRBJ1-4	TGCAGCGTTGGCTCAAGGGGCGGCGGCACTAATGAAAAACTGTTTTTT	CSVGSRGGGTNEKLFF
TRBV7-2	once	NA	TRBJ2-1	TGTGCCAGCAGCTCAATGGGTCAGGGGTACAATGAGCAGTTCTTC	CASSSMGQGYNEQFF
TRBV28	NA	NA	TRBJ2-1	TGTGCCAGCAGACCGGGACTTTTCTACAATGAGCAGTTCTTC	CASRPGLFYNEQFF
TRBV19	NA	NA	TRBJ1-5	TGTGCCAGTAGTATAGACGGACTAACACAGCCCCAGCATTTT	CASSIDGLTQPQHF
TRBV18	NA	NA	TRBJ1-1	TGTGCCAGCTCACCGGGAACAGGGTGGGGCACTGAAGCTTTCTTT	CASSPGTGWGTEAFF
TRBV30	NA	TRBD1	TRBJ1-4	TGTGCCCGGGCGGAACAGGGGTTTGAAAAACTGTTTTTT	CARAEQGFEKLFF
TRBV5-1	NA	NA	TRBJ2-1	TGCGCCAGCAGCCCAGGCACAGCTTACAATGAGCAGTTCTTC	CASSPGTAYNEQFF
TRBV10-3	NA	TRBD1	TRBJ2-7	TGTGCCACCCAGACAGGGCTTCACGAGCAGTACTTC	CATQTGLHEQYF
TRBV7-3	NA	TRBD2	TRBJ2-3	TGTGCCAGCAGCCCCGCGGTAGCGGGAGGACACACGCAGTATTTT	CASSPAVAGGHTQYF
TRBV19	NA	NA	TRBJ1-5	TGTGCCAGCTCACAACAGGAACTAGCCGGTCAGCCCCAGCATTTT	CASSQQELAGQPQHF
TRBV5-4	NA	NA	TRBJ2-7	TGTGCCAGCAGCTTGTACGACACACAGGGTAATTACGAGCAGTACTTC	CASSLYDTQGNYEQYF